This is a list of T cell receptor beta chains from one sample in a study of T cells in Graves' hyperthyroidism and ophthalmopathy. TCRdb reprocessed the multiplex PCR reads with MiXCR, giving one entry per CDR3 protein. This sample has 450,000 to 700,000 distinct CDR3 sequences, with 40% to 55% found just once. Sequenced input: peripheral blood or thyroid tissue (not recorded which). The receptors come from a woman in her late teens or twenties with Graves' hyperthyroidism. Each CDR3 is given with its conserved first and last residue. The D gene is left open where the match is weak. Clone size is stated in some rows and not others, as once, few, many or a class when expanded.

V gene	D gene	J gene	clone size	CDR3 protein	CDR3 DNA
TRBV7-2	-	TRBJ2-4	-	CASSPMGAHAKNIQYF	TGTGCCAGCAGCCCCATGGGTGCGCATGCCAAAAACATTCAGTACTTC
TRBV7-9	TRBD2	TRBJ2-7	-	CASISGRPDEQYF	TGTGCCAGCATCAGCGGGAGGCCCGACGAGCAGTACTTC
TRBV15	TRBD2	TRBJ2-5	-	CATSSFGLAVQETQYF	TGTGCCACCAGCAGCTTTGGGCTAGCGGTCCAAGAGACCCAGTACTTC
TRBV6-6	-	TRBJ1-2	many	CASSLTQNYGYTF	TGTGCCAGCAGTCTCACACAAAACTATGGCTACACCTTC
TRBV4-1	TRBD1	TRBJ1-5	few	CASSQENWQGGNQPQHF	TGCGCCAGCAGCCAAGAGAATTGGCAGGGGGGCAATCAGCCCCAGCATTTT
TRBV20-1	-	TRBJ1-4	many	CSARARGANEKLFF	TGCAGTGCTAGAGCTAGGGGTGCTAATGAAAAACTGTTTTTT
TRBV19	TRBD1	TRBJ2-6	few	CASSGGQGAQGANVLTF	TGTGCCAGTAGTGGCGGACAGGGGGCGCAAGGGGCCAACGTCCTGACTTTC
TRBV19	-	TRBJ2-2	few	CASSIGGGWNTGELFF	TGTGCCAGTAGTATAGGTGGGGGTTGGAACACCGGGGAGCTGTTTTTT
TRBV20-1	-	TRBJ1-4	many	CSARSGSDEKLFF	TGCAGTGCGAGATCAGGGAGTGATGAAAAACTGTTTTTT
TRBV18	-	TRBJ1-1	-	CASSTTGGNTEAFF	TGTGCCAGCTCAACCACGGGCGGGAACACTGAAGCTTTCTTT
TRBV6-1	TRBD2	TRBJ2-2	many	CASSEPERELGAGELFF	TGTGCCAGCAGTGAACCCGAGCGGGAGTTAGGTGCCGGGGAGCTGTTTTTT
TRBV29-1	-	TRBJ1-2	-	CSSQEYDRGYTF	TGCAGCAGCCAAGAGTATGACCGCGGCTACACCTTC
TRBV6-5	TRBD1	TRBJ1-1	many	CASSYSGTEPEAFF	TGTGCCAGCAGTTACTCAGGGACAGAGCCTGAAGCTTTCTTT
TRBV14	TRBD1	TRBJ2-7	many	CASSQGAGGYEQYF	TGTGCCAGCAGCCAAGGCGCAGGGGGCTACGAGCAGTACTTC
TRBV20-1	-	TRBJ2-3	few	CSARDGEPDTQYF	TGCAGTGCTAGAGATGGGGAGCCAGATACGCAGTATTTT
TRBV9	-	TRBJ2-6	-	CASSVSFGANVLTF	TGTGCCAGCAGCGTTAGCTTTGGGGCCAACGTCCTGACTTTC
TRBV7-9	-	TRBJ2-7	-	CASSLRGLAPYGQYF	TGTGCCAGCAGCTTAAGGGGCTTAGCGCCCTACGGGCAGTACTTC